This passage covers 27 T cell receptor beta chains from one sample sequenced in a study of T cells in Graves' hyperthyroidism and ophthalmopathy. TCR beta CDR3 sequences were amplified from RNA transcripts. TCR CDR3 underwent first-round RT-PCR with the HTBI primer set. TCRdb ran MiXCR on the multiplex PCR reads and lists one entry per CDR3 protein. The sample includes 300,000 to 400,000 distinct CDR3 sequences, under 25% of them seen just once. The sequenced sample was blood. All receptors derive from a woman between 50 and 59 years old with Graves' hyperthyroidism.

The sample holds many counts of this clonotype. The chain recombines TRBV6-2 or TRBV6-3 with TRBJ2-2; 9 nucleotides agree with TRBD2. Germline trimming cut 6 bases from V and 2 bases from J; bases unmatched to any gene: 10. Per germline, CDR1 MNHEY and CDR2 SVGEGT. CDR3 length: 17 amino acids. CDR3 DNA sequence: TGTGCCAGCAGGGATAGCGGGAGAACGAGAAACACCGGGGAGCTGTTTTTT. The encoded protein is CASRDSGRTRNTGELFF.

CDR3 sequence (DNA): TGCAGTGCCGGACTATACACCGGGGAGCTGTTTTTT. It codes for CSAGLYTGELFF. The chain has TRBV20-1 and TRBJ2-2, with D maybe TRBD2 (6 bases). This CDR3 has 12 amino acids. The V gene's germline CDR1 is DFQATT and CDR2 SNEGSKA (reference sequence). V was shortened by 6 bases and J by 3 bases, with 8 bases between the two germline ends.

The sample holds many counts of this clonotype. DNA for the CDR3: TGCAGTGCTAGAGATCTAAAGGTCGGGTGGAACACTGAAGCTTTCTTT. This translates into CSARDLKVGWNTEAFF. The genes are TRBV20-1 and TRBJ1-1; D is unclear. CDR1 is DFQATT, CDR2 SNEGSKA, per germline (reference sequence). The CDR3 runs 16 residues. The V end lost 0 bases, the J end lost 1 base, and 15 bases lay between the germline ends.

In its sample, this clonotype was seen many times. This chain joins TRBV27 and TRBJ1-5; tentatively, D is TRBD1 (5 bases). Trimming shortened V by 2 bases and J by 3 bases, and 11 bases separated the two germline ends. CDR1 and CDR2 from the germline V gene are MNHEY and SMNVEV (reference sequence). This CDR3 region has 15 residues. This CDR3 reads CASSLGGVPNQPQHF. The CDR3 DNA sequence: TGTGCCAGCAGTTTAGGGGGGGTTCCCAATCAGCCCCAGCATTTT.

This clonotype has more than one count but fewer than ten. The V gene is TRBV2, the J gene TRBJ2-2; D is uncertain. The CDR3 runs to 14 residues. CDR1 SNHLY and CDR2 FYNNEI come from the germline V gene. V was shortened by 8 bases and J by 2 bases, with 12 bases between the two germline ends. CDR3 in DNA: TGTGCCAGCTTGAGAACCCGAAACACCGGGGAGCTGTTTTTT. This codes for CASLRTRNTGELFF.

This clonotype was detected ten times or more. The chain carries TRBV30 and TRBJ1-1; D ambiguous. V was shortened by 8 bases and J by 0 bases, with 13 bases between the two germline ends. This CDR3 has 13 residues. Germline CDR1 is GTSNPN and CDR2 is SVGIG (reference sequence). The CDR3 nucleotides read TGTGCCCAAACGCTTCTGATGAACACTGAAGCTTTCTTT. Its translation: CAQTLLMNTEAFF.

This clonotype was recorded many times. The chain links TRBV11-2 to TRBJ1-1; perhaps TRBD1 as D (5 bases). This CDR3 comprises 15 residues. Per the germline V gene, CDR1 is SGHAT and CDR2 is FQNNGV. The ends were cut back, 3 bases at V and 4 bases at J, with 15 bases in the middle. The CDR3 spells CASSFQPGLSTEAFF. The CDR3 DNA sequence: TGTGCCAGCAGCTTCCAGCCAGGGCTTAGCACTGAAGCTTTCTTT.

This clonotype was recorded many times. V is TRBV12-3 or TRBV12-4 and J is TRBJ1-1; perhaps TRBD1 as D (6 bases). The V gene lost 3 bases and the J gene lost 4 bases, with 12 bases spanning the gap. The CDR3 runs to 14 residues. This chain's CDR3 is CASSLGPGVTEAFF. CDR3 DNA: TGTGCCAGCAGTTTGGGGCCAGGGGTCACTGAAGCTTTCTTT.

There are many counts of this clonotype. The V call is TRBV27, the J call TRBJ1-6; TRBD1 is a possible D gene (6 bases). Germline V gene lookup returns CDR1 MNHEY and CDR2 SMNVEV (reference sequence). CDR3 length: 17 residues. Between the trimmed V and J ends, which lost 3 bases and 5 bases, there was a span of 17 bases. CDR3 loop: CASSFRKGQQNNSPLHF. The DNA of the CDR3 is TGTGCCAGCAGTTTCCGGAAAGGACAGCAGAATAATTCACCCCTCCACTTT.

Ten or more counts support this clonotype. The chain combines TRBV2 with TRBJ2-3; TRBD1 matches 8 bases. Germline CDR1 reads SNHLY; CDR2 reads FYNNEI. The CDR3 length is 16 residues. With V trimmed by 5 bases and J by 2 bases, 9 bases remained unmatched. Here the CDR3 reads CASSFNRQGSTDTQYF. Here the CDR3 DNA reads TGTGCCAGCAGTTTCAACCGACAGGGGTCCACAGATACGCAGTATTTT.

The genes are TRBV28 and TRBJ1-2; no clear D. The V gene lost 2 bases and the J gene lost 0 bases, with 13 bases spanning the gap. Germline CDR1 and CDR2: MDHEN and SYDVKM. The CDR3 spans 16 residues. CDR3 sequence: CASSLETQRSNYGYTF. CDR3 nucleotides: TGTGCCAGCAGTTTAGAAACACAGAGATCTAACTATGGCTACACCTTC.

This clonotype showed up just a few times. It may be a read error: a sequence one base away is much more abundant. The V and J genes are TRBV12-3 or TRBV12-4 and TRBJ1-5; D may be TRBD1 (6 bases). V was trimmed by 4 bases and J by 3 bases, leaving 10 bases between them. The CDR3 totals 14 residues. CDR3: CASSWGGANQPQHF. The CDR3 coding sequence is TGTGCCAGCAGTTGGGGGGGCGCCAATCAGCCCCAGCATTTT.

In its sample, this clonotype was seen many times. The CDR3 sequence: CASRVQGAITEAFF. Here the CDR3 DNA reads TGTGCCAGCAGGGTACAGGGGGCGATCACTGAAGCTTTCTTT. V is TRBV6-1 and J is TRBJ1-1; 9 bases agree with TRBD1. The CDR3 consists of 14 residues. CDR1 and CDR2 (germline): MNHNS, SASEGT. Trimming removed 6 bases from V and 4 bases from J; junction bases left unmatched: 6.

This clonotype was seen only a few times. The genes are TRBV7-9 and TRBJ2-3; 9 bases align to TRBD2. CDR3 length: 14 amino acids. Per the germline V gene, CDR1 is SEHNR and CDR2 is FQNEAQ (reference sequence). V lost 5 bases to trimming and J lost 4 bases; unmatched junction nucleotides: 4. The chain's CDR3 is CASSPGLAPDTQYF. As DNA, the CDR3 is TGTGCCAGCAGCCCTGGACTAGCGCCAGATACGCAGTATTTT.

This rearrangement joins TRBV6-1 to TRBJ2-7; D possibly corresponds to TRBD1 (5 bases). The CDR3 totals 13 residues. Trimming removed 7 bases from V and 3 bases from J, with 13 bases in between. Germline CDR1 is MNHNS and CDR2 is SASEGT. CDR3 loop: CASTVDSFYEQYF. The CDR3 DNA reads TGTGCCAGCACTGTTGACAGTTTCTACGAGCAGTACTTC.

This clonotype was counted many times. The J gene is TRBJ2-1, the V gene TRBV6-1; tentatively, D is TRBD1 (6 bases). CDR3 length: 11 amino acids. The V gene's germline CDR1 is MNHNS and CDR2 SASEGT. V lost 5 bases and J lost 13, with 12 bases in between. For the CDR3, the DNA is TGTGCCAGCAGTTTGCGACAGGTCCAGTTCTTC. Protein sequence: CASSLRQVQFF.

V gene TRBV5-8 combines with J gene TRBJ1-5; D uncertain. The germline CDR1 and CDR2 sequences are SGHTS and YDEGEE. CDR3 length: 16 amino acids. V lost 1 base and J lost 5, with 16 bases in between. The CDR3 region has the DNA TGTGCCAGCAGCTTGTGGTTCCGCCGGGTCGATCAGCCCCAGCATTTT. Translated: CASSLWFRRVDQPQHF.

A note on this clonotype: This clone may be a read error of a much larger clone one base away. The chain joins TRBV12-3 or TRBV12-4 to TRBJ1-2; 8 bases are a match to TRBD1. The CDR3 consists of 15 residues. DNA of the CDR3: TGTGCCAGCAGCCGTGGGACAGGACACTCCTATGGCCACACCTTC. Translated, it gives CASSRGTGHSYGHTF.

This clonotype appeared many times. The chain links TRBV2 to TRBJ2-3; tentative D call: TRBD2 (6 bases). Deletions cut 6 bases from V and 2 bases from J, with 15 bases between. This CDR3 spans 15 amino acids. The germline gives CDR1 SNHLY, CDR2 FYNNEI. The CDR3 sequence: CASSLRGSVTDTQYF. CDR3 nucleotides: TGTGCCAGCAGCCTTCGGGGGAGTGTCACAGATACGCAGTATTTT.

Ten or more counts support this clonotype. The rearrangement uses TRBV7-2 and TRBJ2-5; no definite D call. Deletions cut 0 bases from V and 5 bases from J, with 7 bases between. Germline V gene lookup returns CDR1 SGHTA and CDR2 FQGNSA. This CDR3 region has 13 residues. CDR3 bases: TGTGCCAGCAGCTTAGCTAGCTGGGAGACCCAGTACTTC. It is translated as CASSLASWETQYF.

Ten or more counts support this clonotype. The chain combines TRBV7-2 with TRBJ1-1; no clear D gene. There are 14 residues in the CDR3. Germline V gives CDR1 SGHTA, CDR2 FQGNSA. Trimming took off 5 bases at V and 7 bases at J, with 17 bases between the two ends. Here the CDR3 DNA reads TGTGCCAGCAGCCATTGGGAAGGGTTCAATGAAGCTTTCTTT. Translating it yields CASSHWEGFNEAFF.

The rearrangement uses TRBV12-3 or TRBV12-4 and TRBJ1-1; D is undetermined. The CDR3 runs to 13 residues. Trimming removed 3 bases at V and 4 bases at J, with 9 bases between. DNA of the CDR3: TGTGCCAGCAGTTTGAAGGGAGCCACTGAAGCTTTCTTT. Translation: CASSLKGATEAFF.

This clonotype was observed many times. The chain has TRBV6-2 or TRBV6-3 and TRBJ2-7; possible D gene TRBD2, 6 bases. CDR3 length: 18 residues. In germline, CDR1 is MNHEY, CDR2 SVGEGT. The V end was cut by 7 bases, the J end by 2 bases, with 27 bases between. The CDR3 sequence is CASKAIDSGLARTYEQYF. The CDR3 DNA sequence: TGTGCCAGCAAAGCTATCGACTCGGGGCTAGCGCGAACCTACGAGCAGTACTTC.

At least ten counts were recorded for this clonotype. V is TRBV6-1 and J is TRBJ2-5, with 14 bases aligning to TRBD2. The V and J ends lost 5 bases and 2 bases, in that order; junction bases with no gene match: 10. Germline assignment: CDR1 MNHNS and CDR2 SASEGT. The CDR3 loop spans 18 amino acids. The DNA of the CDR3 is TGTGCCAGCAGTTCTGGGACTAGCGGGAGAGGGGTTCAAGAGACCCAGTACTTC. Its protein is CASSSGTSGRGVQETQYF.

The CDR3 DNA sequence: TGTGCCAGCAGTTCCCCCGGCAGGGTTATCGATGGCTACACCTTC. Protein: CASSSPGRVIDGYTF. V usage is TRBV12-3 or TRBV12-4 and J usage is TRBJ1-2; possible D gene TRBD1, 5 bases. The CDR3 covers 15 residues. V gave up 4 bases and J gave up 6 bases, with 18 bases separating them.

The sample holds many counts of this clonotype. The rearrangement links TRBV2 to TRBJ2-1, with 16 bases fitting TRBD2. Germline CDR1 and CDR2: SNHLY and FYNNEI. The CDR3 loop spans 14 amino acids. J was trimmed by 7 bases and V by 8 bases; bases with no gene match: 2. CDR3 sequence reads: CASGTSGRGNEQFF. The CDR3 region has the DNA TGTGCCAGCGGGACTAGCGGGAGGGGTAATGAGCAGTTCTTC. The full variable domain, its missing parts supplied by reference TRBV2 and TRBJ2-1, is EPEVTQTPSHQVTQMGQEVILRCVPISNHLYFYWYRQILGQKVEFLVSFYNNEISEKSEIFDDQFSVERPDGSNFTLKIRSTKLEDSAMYFCASGTSGRGNEQFFGPGTRLTVL.

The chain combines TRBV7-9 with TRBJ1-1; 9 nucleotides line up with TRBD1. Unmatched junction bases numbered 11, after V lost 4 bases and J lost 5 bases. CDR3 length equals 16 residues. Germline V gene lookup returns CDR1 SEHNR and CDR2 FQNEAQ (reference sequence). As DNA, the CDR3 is TGTGCCAGCAGCTCCCCCGGGACAGGGTTTGATACTGAAGCTTTCTTT. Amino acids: CASSSPGTGFDTEAFF.